This TCR beta chain was recovered during a study of cytomegalovirus exposure and HLA in healthy donors. For the study at large: Of fewer than 450 genotyped donors, roughly 80% clustered with self-reported Caucasian donors. Broader study findings: It has been reported that TCR beta sequences accurately predicted the HLA-A and HLA-B alleles of most subjects. Analysis was carried out at a later point, and it linked a missense DCLRE1C variant to TCR beta V- and J-gene trimming.

The PCR had 60 Vbeta and 13 Jbeta primers. Clones were read by immunoSEQ multiplex PCR, and TCRdb kept only the in-frame ones, dropping some. The sample has some 150,000 clones, around 76% seen once; the top ten hold approximately 1.4%. As to this clone: The antigen remains undetermined.

The receptor was isolated from a man in his fifties or sixties in good health and CMV-seronegative. The sample was PBMCs.

CDR3 sequence (DNA): TGCGCCAGCAGCCCGACCGACAGGGAGAACTATGGCTACACCTTC. This sequence encodes CASSPTDRENYGYTF. The gene calls are TRBV4-1 and TRBJ1-2; 7 bases map to TRBD1. V gave up 4 bases and J gave up 2 bases; unmatched junction bases: 7. Germline loops: CDR1 MGHRA, CDR2 YSYEKL. This CDR3 spans 15 amino acids.